This TCR beta chain was documented in a study of beta chain features in type 1 diabetes. The study's findings and limits: The study found that naive, central memory and Treg TCRB repertoires appeared more similar in patients than in healthy donors.

Reverse transcription of all isolated RNA meant that expressed TCRB transcripts were sequenced. TCRdb's copy holds only in-frame clones and misses some; the assay was immunoSEQ multiplex PCR. Of fewer than 400,000 clones in the sample, around 7.6% are singletons; the top ten hold around 0.45%. Regarding this clone: Its antigen is undetermined.

This CDR3 is 14 amino acids long. Germline V gene sequence: CDR1 GTSNPN, CDR2 SVGIG (reference sequence). V lost 3 bases to trimming and J lost 0 bases, with 11 bases between them. Sequenced input: central memory CD4+ T cells from blood. The source is a woman aged 18 to 35 in good health. The chain joins TRBV30 to TRBJ1-1; no reliable D call. CDR3 nucleotide sequence: TGTGCCTGGAGGGGAAAGGGATTGAACACTGAAGCTTTCTTT. Its translation: CAWRGKGLNTEAFF.